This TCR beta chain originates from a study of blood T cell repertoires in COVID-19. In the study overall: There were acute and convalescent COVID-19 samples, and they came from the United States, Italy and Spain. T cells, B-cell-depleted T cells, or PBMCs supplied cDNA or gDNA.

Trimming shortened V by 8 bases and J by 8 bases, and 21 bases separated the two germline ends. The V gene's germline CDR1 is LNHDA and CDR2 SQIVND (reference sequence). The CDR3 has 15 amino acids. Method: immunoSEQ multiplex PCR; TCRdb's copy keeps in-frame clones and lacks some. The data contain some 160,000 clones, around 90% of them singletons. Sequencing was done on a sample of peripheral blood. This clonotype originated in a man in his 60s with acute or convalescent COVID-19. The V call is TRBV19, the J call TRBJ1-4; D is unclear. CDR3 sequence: CASALSGIRGEKLFF. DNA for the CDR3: TGTGCCAGTGCTCTCTCGGGGATTAGAGGGGAAAAACTGTTTTTT.